These 4 T cell receptor beta chains share one sample of origin, sequenced in a study of cytomegalovirus exposure and HLA in healthy donors. Use of 60 Vbeta and 13 Jbeta primers characterized the PCR. Assay: immunoSEQ multiplex PCR; the TCRdb copy retains only in-frame clones and omits some. The sample has about 140,000 clones, 80% seen once; the top ten hold under 5%. Sequenced sample: PBMCs. Receptors were obtained from a man aged 40-49 years in good health and CMV-seronegative.

Only one count was recorded for this clone. The rearrangement links TRBV2 to TRBJ1-5, with 10 nucleotides matching TRBD1. V lost 8 bases, J lost 0 bases, and 7 bases stayed unmatched. The CDR3 runs to 16 residues. Germline V gene sequence: CDR1 SNHLY, CDR2 FYNNEI. The CDR3 region has the DNA TGTGCCAGCCGACAGGACAGGGGGAATAGCAATCAGCCCCAGCATTTT. Protein product: CASRQDRGNSNQPQHF.

The gene calls are TRBV7-2 and TRBJ1-2, with a weak D call TRBD1 (6 bases). Germline assignment: CDR1 SGHTA and CDR2 FQGNSA. Trimming shortened V by 1 base and J by 6 bases, and 15 bases separated the two germline ends. This CDR3 region has 15 residues. The CDR3 region is CASSLDYRAVDGYTF. The CDR3 DNA is TGTGCCAGCAGCTTAGATTACAGGGCAGTCGATGGCTACACCTTC.

J is TRBJ2-5 and V is TRBV19, with 7 bases lining up with TRBD1. Germline trimming cut 5 bases from V and 1 base from J; bases unmatched to any gene: 7. The CDR3 loop spans 15 amino acids. Germline V CDR1 and CDR2: LNHDA, SQIVND (reference sequence). The CDR3 DNA reads TGTGCCAGTAGTCCACGGACAGGAGTCCAAGAGACCCAGTACTTC. Translating it yields CASSPRTGVQETQYF.

The DNA for the CDR3 is TGTGCCAGCTCACCACCAACAGGGGGGAATTCACCCCTCCACTTT. The encoded protein is CASSPPTGGNSPLHF. V usage is TRBV18 and J usage is TRBJ1-6, with 8 bases lining up with TRBD1. This CDR3 region has 15 residues. Germline trimming cut 0 bases from V and 7 bases from J; bases unmatched to any gene: 2. CDR1 and CDR2 (germline): KGHSH, LQKENI. The full variable domain, its missing parts supplied by reference TRBV18 and TRBJ1-6, is NAGVMQNPRHLVRRRGQEARLRCSPMKGHSHVYWYRQLPEEGLKFMVYLQKENIIDESGMPKERFSAEFPKEGPSILRIQQVVRGDSAAYFCASSPPTGGNSPLHFGNGTRLTVT.